The clone carrying this T cell receptor beta chain has only a few counts. Its antigen is as yet unknown. After constant-region reverse-primer amplification, full-length variable regions underwent semi-nested PCR with Nested Universal Primer A. MiXCR, applied by TCRdb to the 5' RACE reads, yields one record per CDR3 protein. The profile shows 30,000 or so distinct CDR3 sequences, roughly a quarter of them singletons. Tregs were sorted as CD4+CD25+CD127-/low cells. Findings and limits, study-wide: In terms of TCR gene usage, tumor memory CD4+ T cells clustered together with blood and lymph node memory CD4+ cells, as well as with lymph node naive CD4+ cells.

Trimming shortened V by 5 bases and J by 0 bases, and 14 bases separated the two germline ends. The CDR3 covers 16 residues. Germline CDR1 and CDR2: MNHNY and SVGAGI (reference sequence). The TCR comes from a female donor with breast cancer. What was sequenced was tumor-infiltrating Tregs sorted from the breast tumor. The gene calls are TRBV6-6 and TRBJ2-1; D call uncertain. DNA of the CDR3: TGTGCCAGCAGTCCGCGTCAGGCCAGCTCCTACAATGAGCAGTTCTTC. This gives the protein CASSPRQASSYNEQFF.